This is a list of T cell receptor beta chains from one sample in a study of a mutant IDH1 vaccine in newly diagnosed glioma. Profiled with immunoSEQ multiplex PCR; TCRdb holds only in-frame clones, not every one. The sample shows some 90,000 clones, roughly 82% of them seen only once. Sample: PBMCs, taken from a glioma patient treated with radiotherapy, temozolomide or both. These receptors came from a man aged 35-49 years with glioma. Some clones in this sample may be carry-over from other donors' samples. Both conserved end residues are part of each CDR3. The order of the fields is D gene, V gene, J gene, clone size, CDR3 protein, CDR3 DNA. The D gene is left open where the match is weak. A clone size is listed for some rows: how often the clone was seen (once, few, many), or a class if it is expanded.

-	TRBV5-1	TRBJ2-7	-	CASSLEYRESYEQYF	TGCGCCAGCAGCTTGGAATACAGGGAGTCCTACGAGCAGTACTTC
-	TRBV14	TRBJ2-1	-	CASSQEFGRNEQFF	TGTGCCAGCAGCCAAGAATTTGGGAGGAATGAGCAGTTCTTC
-	TRBV2	TRBJ1-1	-	CASRWGEAPNTEAFF	TGTGCCAGCAGGTGGGGAGAAGCACCGAACACTGAAGCTTTCTTT
-	TRBV5-1	TRBJ1-1	-	CASSEGQMINTEAFF	TGCGCCAGCAGCGAAGGACAGATGATAAACACTGAAGCTTTCTTT
-	TRBV5-4	TRBJ1-1	few	CASSLMGGVAFF	TGTGCCAGCAGCTTGATGGGGGGCGTAGCTTTCTTT
-	TRBV2	TRBJ1-5	few	CASSESVQPQHF	TGTGCCAGCAGTGAATCTGTTCAGCCCCAGCATTTT
-	TRBV5-6	TRBJ2-7	-	CASSFIGGGYEQYF	TGTGCCAGCAGCTTTATAGGGGGTGGCTACGAGCAGTACTTC
-	TRBV7-8	TRBJ2-5	-	CASSRTGSKETQYF	TGTGCCAGCAGCCGGACCGGATCGAAAGAGACCCAGTACTTC
TRBD1	TRBV7-9	TRBJ1-1	-	CASSSGQGNTEAFF	TGTGCCAGCAGCTCGGGACAGGGGAACACTGAAGCTTTCTTT
-	TRBV5-4	TRBJ1-1	-	CASSPATGREAFF	TGTGCCAGCAGCCCAGCGACGGGTAGAGAAGCTTTCTTT
-	TRBV4-1	TRBJ1-1	-	CASSQVPGDTEAFF	TGCGCCAGCAGCCAAGTCCCAGGGGACACTGAAGCTTTCTTT
-	TRBV9	TRBJ1-2	-	CASTERRDTGYGYTF	TGTGCCAGCACCGAAAGAAGGGACACCGGCTATGGCTACACCTTC
TRBD1	TRBV7-9	TRBJ1-6	-	CASSFTGDGIYSPLHF	TGTGCCAGCAGCTTTACAGGGGACGGCATTTATTCACCCCTCCACTTT
-	TRBV5-1	TRBJ1-1	once	CASSLVAGGNTEAFF	TGCGCCAGCAGCTTGGTCGCGGGGGGGAACACTGAAGCTTTCTTT
-	TRBV5-1	TRBJ1-3	-	CASSRGTGTNSGNTIYF	TGCGCCAGCAGCCGGGGAACAGGGACCAACTCTGGAAACACCATATATTTT
-	TRBV5-1	TRBJ1-6	few	CASSLEGSSSPLHF	TGCGCCAGCAGCTTGGAAGGGTCTAGTTCACCCCTCCACTTT
-	TRBV5-6	TRBJ2-7	-	CASRRSGDSYEQYF	TGTGCCAGCCGCCGGTCGGGGGACTCCTACGAGCAGTACTTC
-	TRBV18	TRBJ1-4	-	CASSSPGATNEKLFF	TGTGCCAGCTCCTCCCCAGGGGCAACTAATGAAAAACTGTTTTTT
-	TRBV5-1	TRBJ2-7	few	CASSHTELAYEQYF	TGCGCCAGCAGCCATACGGAATTGGCCTACGAGCAGTACTTC
TRBD1	TRBV16	TRBJ1-1	few	CASSQGDRAATEAFF	TGTGCCAGCAGCCAGGGCGACAGGGCGGCCACTGAAGCTTTCTTT
TRBD1	TRBV12-5	TRBJ2-3	-	CASGRGQGPADTQYF	TGTGCTAGTGGTAGGGGACAGGGGCCGGCAGATACGCAGTATTTT
-	TRBV5-1	TRBJ2-7	-	CASSLPAGEQYF	TGCGCCAGCAGCTTACCGGCGGGGGAGCAGTACTTC
-	TRBV6-5	TRBJ2-7	-	CASSSWEGAYEQYF	TGTGCCAGCAGTTCCTGGGAGGGGGCCTACGAGCAGTACTTC
-	TRBV5-1	TRBJ2-6	-	CASSPEALGSGANVLTF	TGCGCCAGCAGCCCGGAGGCCCTGGGCTCTGGGGCCAACGTCCTGACTTTC
-	TRBV20-1	TRBJ1-2	-	CSAMTGYGYTF	TGCAGTGCTATGACAGGATATGGCTACACCTTC
-	TRBV7-7	TRBJ1-4	-	CASSPSGGSNEKLFF	TGTGCTAGCAGCCCTAGTGGTGGCTCTAATGAAAAACTGTTTTTT
-	TRBV6-5	TRBJ2-5	medium-sized	CASSYSSSLRETQYF	TGTGCCAGCAGTTACTCGTCATCACTACGAGAGACCCAGTACTTC
TRBD2	TRBV7-8	TRBJ2-5	-	CASSRRLAGAGAQYF	TGTGCCAGCAGCCGGAGACTAGCGGGGGCCGGGGCCCAGTACTTC
TRBD1	TRBV2	TRBJ1-6	few	CASSEGQGVWSPLHF	TGTGCCAGCAGCGAGGGACAGGGAGTCTGGTCACCCCTCCACTTT